These T cell receptor beta chains were read from a single sample in a study of blood T cell repertoires in COVID-19. Clones were sequenced by immunoSEQ multiplex PCR, and TCRdb holds only the in-frame ones, with some missing. The sample includes roughly 350,000 clones, roughly nine tenths of them seen just once. Sequencing was carried out using PBMCs or T cells enriched from blood (not recorded which). The receptor source for this set is a woman between 25 and 40 years old who had recovered from COVID-19. Each CDR3 is given with its conserved first and last residue. D genes are given only for firm matches. The listing skips clone size in some rows; elsewhere it reads once, few, many or a size class.

v_gene	j_gene	d_gene	len	abundance	CDR3nt	CDR3aa
TRBV28	TRBJ1-1	NA	16	NA	TGTGCCAGCAGCTCATACTTGGGGGCCTCGAGGACTGAAGCTTTCTTT	CASSSYLGASRTEAFF
TRBV5-4	TRBJ2-1	NA	13	NA	TGTGCCAGCAGCTCATCCCCCCCGGATGAGCAGTTCTTC	CASSSSPPDEQFF
TRBV28	TRBJ1-1	NA	15	NA	TGTGCCACCCTCCCGCCGGCGGGGGTCAACACTGAAGCTTTCTTT	CATLPPAGVNTEAFF
TRBV7-8	TRBJ1-3	NA	14	once	TGTGCCAGCAGCCGAGAGAGCTCTGGAAACACCATATATTTT	CASSRESSGNTIYF
TRBV7-9	TRBJ1-1	NA	13	NA	TGTGCCAGCAGCTTAGCCAGTGCCAGTGAAGCTTTCTTT	CASSLASASEAFF
TRBV2	TRBJ2-3	NA	13	NA	TGTGCCAGCAGCCTCCCTGGGCGAGATACGCAGTATTTT	CASSLPGRDTQYF
TRBV9	TRBJ1-1	NA	13	once	TGTGCCAGCAGCGTAGGGAGTGCGCCTGAAGCTTTCTTT	CASSVGSAPEAFF
TRBV7-8	TRBJ1-6	NA	14	NA	TGTGCCAGCAGCTTAGTACGGAGTAATTCACCCCTCCACTTT	CASSLVRSNSPLHF
TRBV28	TRBJ1-4	TRBD1	14	NA	TGTGCCAGCAGTCCGGGACAGGGTCGCGAAAAACTGTTTTTT	CASSPGQGREKLFF
TRBV6-5	TRBJ1-4	NA	14	few	TGTGCCAGCAGATCGAGGCGAATTAATGAAAAACTGTTTTTT	CASRSRRINEKLFF
TRBV11-3	TRBJ2-3	NA	14	NA	TGTGCCAGCAGCTTACTCTCTAGCACAGATACGCAGTATTTT	CASSLLSSTDTQYF
TRBV6-2/TRBV6-3	TRBJ1-1	NA	16	NA	TGTGCCAGCAGTTACTCGATGGGCGGACTTGGCGCTGAAGCTTTCTTT	CASSYSMGGLGAEAFF
TRBV10-3	TRBJ1-1	NA	14	NA	TGTGCCATCAGTGACGTCGGACAGATAGCTGAAGCTTTCTTT	CAISDVGQIAEAFF
TRBV19	TRBJ1-5	NA	16	NA	TGTGCCAGTAGTACCCCCGGGAGGCCGAGCAATCAGCCCCAGCATTTT	CASSTPGRPSNQPQHF
TRBV6-5	TRBJ2-7	TRBD1	15	NA	TGTGCCAGCAGATTATACAGGGGGCAAAACAACGAGCAGTACTTC	CASRLYRGQNNEQYF
TRBV24-1	TRBJ2-1	TRBD2	15	NA	TGTGCCACCAGTGATTTCTACGGGACTATGCATGAGCAGTTCTTC	CATSDFYGTMHEQFF
TRBV6-1	TRBJ1-5	NA	14	NA	TGTGCCAGCAGTGAAGCACAGTTCAATCAGCCCCAGCATTTT	CASSEAQFNQPQHF
TRBV3-1/TRBV3-2	TRBJ2-3	TRBD2	15	NA	TGTGCCAGCAGCTTGGCGGGGGGAGCGACAGATACGCAGTATTTT	CASSLAGGATDTQYF
TRBV9	TRBJ2-4	NA	13	NA	TGTGCCAGCAGCGCCGGTCTTGAGGGCATTCAGTACTTC	CASSAGLEGIQYF
TRBV5-8	TRBJ2-7	NA	15	NA	TGTGCCAGCAGCCCCCTCCGGGACAACTCCTACGAGCAGTACTTC	CASSPLRDNSYEQYF
TRBV4-1	TRBJ2-5	TRBD2	17	NA	TGCGCCAGCAGCCAAGATAACCTAGCGGGGGGGCAAAAGACCCAGTACTTC	CASSQDNLAGGQKTQYF
TRBV2	TRBJ2-2	NA	13	NA	TGTGCCAGCCGGCAGGAGGGCACCGGGGAGCTGTTTTTT	CASRQEGTGELFF
TRBV5-5	TRBJ1-4	NA	14	NA	TGTGCCAGCAGCCCCGGGGGAGCGGATGAAAAACTGTTTTTT	CASSPGGADEKLFF
TRBV5-1	TRBJ1-2	NA	15	NA	TGCGCCAGCAGCTTGGTTCCAGGAACTAACTATGGCTACACCTTC	CASSLVPGTNYGYTF
TRBV5-8	TRBJ1-5	NA	15	NA	TGTGCCAGCAGCTTGGTGCGTCTTAGCAATCAGCCCCAGCATTTT	CASSLVRLSNQPQHF
TRBV7-8	TRBJ1-6	TRBD1	15	NA	TGTGCCAGCAGCTCCATCGACAGGGGCCATTCACCCCTCCACTTT	CASSSIDRGHSPLHF
TRBV19	TRBJ1-1	NA	17	NA	TGTGCCAGTAGTGCGCGCAAGGGAGGCGGTATGAACACTGAAGCTTTCTTT	CASSARKGGGMNTEAFF
TRBV29-1	TRBJ2-1	NA	12	NA	TGCAGCGCCATAGCGGACGACAATGAGCAGTTCTTC	CSAIADDNEQFF
TRBV3-1/TRBV3-2	TRBJ2-3	TRBD2	14	NA	TGTGCCAGCAGCCAAGTAGCGGGAGTAGATACGCAGTATTTT	CASSQVAGVDTQYF
TRBV12-3/TRBV12-4	TRBJ1-5	NA	13	NA	TGTGCCAGCAGTACCGGTGGTCATCAGCCCCAGCATTTT	CASSTGGHQPQHF
TRBV5-4	TRBJ2-5	NA	15	once	TGTGCCAGCAGCTTCGGCGGAGATTTACAAGAGACCCAGTACTTC	CASSFGGDLQETQYF
TRBV5-1	TRBJ2-3	TRBD2	15	NA	TGCGCCAGCAGCTTTGGGGGGGTTAGCACAGATACGCAGTATTTT	CASSFGGVSTDTQYF
TRBV28	TRBJ1-1	TRBD1	16	NA	TGTGCCAGCAGTTCGCAGGGGGCCGGGAGGAACACTGAAGCTTTCTTT	CASSSQGAGRNTEAFF
TRBV4-2	TRBJ2-1	TRBD1	16	NA	TGTGCCAGCAGCCAAGTTGGGTCAGGGGGCCGCAATGAGCAGTTCTTC	CASSQVGSGGRNEQFF
TRBV11-2	TRBJ2-7	NA	12	NA	TGTGCCAGCAGCTTGCAGGGGCTAGAGCAGTACTTC	CASSLQGLEQYF
TRBV19	TRBJ2-3	TRBD2	15	once	TGTGCCAGTATGCCTAGCGGGGGGGCCATAGATACGCAGTATTTT	CASMPSGGAIDTQYF
TRBV7-8	TRBJ2-7	TRBD1	16	NA	TGTGCCAGCAGCTTAGCGGGACAGGGGTTTTCCTACGAGCAGTACTTC	CASSLAGQGFSYEQYF
TRBV7-9	TRBJ1-2	NA	14	NA	TGTGCCAGCAGCAAGGGGGAAGTTCCGTCTGGCTACACCTTC	CASSKGEVPSGYTF